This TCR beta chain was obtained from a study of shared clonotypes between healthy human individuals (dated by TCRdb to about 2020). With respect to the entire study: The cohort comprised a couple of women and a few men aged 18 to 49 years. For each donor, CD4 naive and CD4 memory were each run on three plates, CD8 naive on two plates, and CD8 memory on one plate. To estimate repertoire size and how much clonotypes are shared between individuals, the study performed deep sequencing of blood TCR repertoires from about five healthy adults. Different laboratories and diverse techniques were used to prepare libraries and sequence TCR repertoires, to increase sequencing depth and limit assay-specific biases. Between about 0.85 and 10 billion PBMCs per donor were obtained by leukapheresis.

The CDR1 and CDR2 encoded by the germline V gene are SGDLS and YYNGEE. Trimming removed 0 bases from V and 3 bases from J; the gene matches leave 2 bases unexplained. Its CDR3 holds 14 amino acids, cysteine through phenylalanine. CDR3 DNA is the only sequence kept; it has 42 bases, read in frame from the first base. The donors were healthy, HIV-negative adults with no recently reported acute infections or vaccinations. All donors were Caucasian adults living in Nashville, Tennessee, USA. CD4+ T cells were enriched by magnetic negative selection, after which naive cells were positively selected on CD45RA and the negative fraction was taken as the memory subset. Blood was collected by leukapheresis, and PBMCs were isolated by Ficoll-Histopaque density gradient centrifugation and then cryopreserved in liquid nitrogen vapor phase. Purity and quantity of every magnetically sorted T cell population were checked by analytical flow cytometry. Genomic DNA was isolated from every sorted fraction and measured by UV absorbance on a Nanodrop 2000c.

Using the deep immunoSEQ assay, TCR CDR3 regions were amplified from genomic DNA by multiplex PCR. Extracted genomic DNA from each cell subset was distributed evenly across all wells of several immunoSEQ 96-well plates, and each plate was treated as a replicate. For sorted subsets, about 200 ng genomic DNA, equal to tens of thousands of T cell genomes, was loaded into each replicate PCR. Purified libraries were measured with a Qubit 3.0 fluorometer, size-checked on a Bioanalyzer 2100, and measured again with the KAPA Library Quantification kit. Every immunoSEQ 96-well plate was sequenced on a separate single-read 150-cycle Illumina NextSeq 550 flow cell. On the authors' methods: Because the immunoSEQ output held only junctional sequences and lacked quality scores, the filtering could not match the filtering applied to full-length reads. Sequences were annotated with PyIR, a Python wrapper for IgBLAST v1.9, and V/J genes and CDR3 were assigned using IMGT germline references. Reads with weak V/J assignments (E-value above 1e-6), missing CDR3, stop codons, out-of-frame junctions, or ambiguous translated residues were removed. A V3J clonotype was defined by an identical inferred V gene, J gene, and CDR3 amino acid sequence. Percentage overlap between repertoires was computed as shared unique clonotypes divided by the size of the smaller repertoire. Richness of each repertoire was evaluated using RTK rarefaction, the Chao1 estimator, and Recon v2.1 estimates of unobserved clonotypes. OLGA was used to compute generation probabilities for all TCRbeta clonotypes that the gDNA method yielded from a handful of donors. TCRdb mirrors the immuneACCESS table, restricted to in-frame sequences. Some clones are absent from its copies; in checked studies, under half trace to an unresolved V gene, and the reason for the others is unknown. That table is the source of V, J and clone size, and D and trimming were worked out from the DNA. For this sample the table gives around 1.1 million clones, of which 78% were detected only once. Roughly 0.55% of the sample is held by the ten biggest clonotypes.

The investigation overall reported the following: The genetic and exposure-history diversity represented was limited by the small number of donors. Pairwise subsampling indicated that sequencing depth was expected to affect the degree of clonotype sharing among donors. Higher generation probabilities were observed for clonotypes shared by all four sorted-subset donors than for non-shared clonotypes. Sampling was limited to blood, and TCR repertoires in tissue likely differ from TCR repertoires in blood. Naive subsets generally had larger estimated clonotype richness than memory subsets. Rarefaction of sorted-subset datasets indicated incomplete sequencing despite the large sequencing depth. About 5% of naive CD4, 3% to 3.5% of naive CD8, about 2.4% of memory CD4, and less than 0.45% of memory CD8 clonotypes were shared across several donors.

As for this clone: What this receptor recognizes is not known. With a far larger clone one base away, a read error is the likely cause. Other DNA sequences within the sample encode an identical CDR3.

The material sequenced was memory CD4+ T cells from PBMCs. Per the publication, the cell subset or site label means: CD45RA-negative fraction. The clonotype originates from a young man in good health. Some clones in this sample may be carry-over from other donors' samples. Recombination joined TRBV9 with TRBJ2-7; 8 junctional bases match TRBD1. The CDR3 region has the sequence CASSVGDRGYEQYF. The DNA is TGTGCCAGCAGCGTAGGTGACAGGGGCTACGAGCAGTACTTC.